These 30 T cell receptor beta chains came from one sample sequenced in a study of T cell responses to AZD1222 COVID-19 vaccine. TCRdb's copy holds only in-frame clones and misses some; the assay was immunoSEQ multiplex PCR. This repertoire shows more than 100,000 clones, around 85% found once; its top ten account for about 6.2%. Sequenced material: peripheral blood, taken on day 0 of AZD1222 vaccination. These receptors all come from an adult in good health.

The rearrangement joins TRBV20-1 to TRBJ1-2, with D unclear. The CDR3 has 11 amino acids. Trimming shortened V by 2 bases and J by 6 bases, and 7 bases separated the two germline ends. Germline CDR1 and CDR2: DFQATT and SNEGSKA (reference sequence). Here the CDR3 reads CSARSQHGYTF. The CDR3 coding sequence is TGCAGTGCTAGATCACAGCATGGCTACACCTTC.

V gene TRBV6-6 combines with J gene TRBJ1-2; a possible D gene is TRBD1 (5 bases). From germline, CDR1 is MNHNY and CDR2 SVGAGI (reference sequence). This CDR3 region has 14 residues. Trimming stripped 4 bases from V and 4 bases from J, with 13 bases between. CDR3 sequence: CASSLGVESYGYTF. Written as DNA, the CDR3 is TGTGCCAGCAGTTTGGGGGTTGAAAGCTATGGCTACACCTTC.

V and J are TRBV7-3 and TRBJ2-7; D gene ambiguous. Looked up from germline, CDR1 is SGHTA and CDR2 is FQGTGA. The germline V and J ends were trimmed by 2 bases and 0 bases, with 11 bases remaining between them. There are 15 residues in the CDR3. CDR3 in amino acids: CASSLSGGSSYEQYF. In DNA form, the CDR3 reads TGTGCCAGCAGCTTATCGGGCGGAAGCTCCTACGAGCAGTACTTC.

The J gene is TRBJ2-5, the V gene TRBV24-1, with D perhaps matching TRBD2 (7 bases). Trimming removed 4 bases at V and 7 bases at J, with 18 bases between. The CDR3 has 15 amino acids. Germline V CDR1 and CDR2: KGHDR, SFDVKD. The DNA of the CDR3 is TGTGCCACCAGTGAGGGAGGGGGGGCCCAGGCGACCCAGTACTTC. Its translation: CATSEGGGAQATQYF.

The chain joins TRBV11-3 to TRBJ1-6; TRBD1 is a possible D gene (5 bases). V was shortened by 3 bases and J by 9 bases, with 9 bases between the two germline ends. Germline V gene sequence: CDR1 SGHNT, CDR2 YENEEA. The CDR3 is 13 amino acids. The CDR3 reads CASSLGEGSPLHF. Written as DNA, the CDR3 is TGTGCCAGCAGCTTGGGGGAAGGTTCACCCCTCCACTTT.

V is TRBV6-4 and J is TRBJ2-2, with 11 bases that match TRBD1. Germline-derived CDR1 and CDR2 are MRHNA and SNTAGT. V dropped 5 bases and J dropped 4; count of bases not matched to a gene: 3. This CDR3 is 15 amino acids long. For the CDR3, the DNA is TGTGCCAGCAGTTCCGGGACAGGGGGCACCGGGGAGCTGTTTTTT. This translates into CASSSGTGGTGELFF.

The V call is TRBV5-4, the J call TRBJ2-5; 9 bases match TRBD2. Germline V gene sequence: CDR1 SGHNT, CDR2 YYREEE (reference sequence). The CDR3 runs 16 residues. The V gene end was trimmed by 0 bases and the J gene end by 2 bases; junction bases not matched to a gene: 5. CDR3 bases: TGTGCCAGCAGCTTGGGTAGCGGGGGCCGGCAAGAGACCCAGTACTTC. It specifies CASSLGSGGRQETQYF.

This clone occurred once. J is TRBJ1-5 and V is TRBV7-2, with 8 bases identical to TRBD1. Germline trimming cut 5 bases from V and 3 bases from J; bases unmatched to any gene: 18. The CDR3 spans 19 residues. CDR1 and CDR2 from the germline V gene are SGHTA and FQGNSA. The CDR3 nucleotides are TGTGCCAGCAGCGACAAACCCTCGACAGGGGTGACCTTCAATCAGCCCCAGCATTTT. The encoded protein is CASSDKPSTGVTFNQPQHF.

The chain employs TRBV9 and TRBJ1-1, with D possibly TRBD1 on 5 matching bases. The CDR3 consists of 15 residues. V was clipped by 0 bases and J by 1 base, with 10 bases between them. Germline loops: CDR1 SGDLS, CDR2 YYNGEE. CDR3 sequence reads: CASSVVKGKNTEAFF. CDR3 DNA sequence: TGTGCCAGCAGCGTAGTAAAGGGGAAGAACACTGAAGCTTTCTTT.

J is TRBJ1-1 and V is TRBV6-4, with a possible D match to TRBD1 (5 bases). From germline, CDR1 is MRHNA and CDR2 SNTAGT. Trimming shortened V by 4 bases and J by 6 bases, and 15 bases separated the two germline ends. There are 14 residues in the CDR3. The CDR3 sequence: CASSVFAGTPEAFF. Written as DNA, the CDR3 is TGTGCCAGCAGTGTATTTGCAGGGACCCCTGAAGCTTTCTTT.

The chain combines TRBV6-5 with TRBJ2-3; no clear D gene. The V gene lost 9 bases and the J gene lost 7 bases, with 23 bases spanning the gap. CDR1 and CDR2 (germline): MNHEY, SVGAGI. The CDR3 has 15 amino acids. Here the CDR3 reads CASRFRLGGENTQYF. CDR3 in DNA: TGTGCCAGTAGATTCCGACTCGGTGGGGAAAATACGCAGTATTTT.

In this sample, this clone turned up a few times. The gene calls are TRBV4-1 and TRBJ1-4; 9 bases map to TRBD1. Germline CDR1 reads MGHRA; CDR2 reads YSYEKL. The CDR3 has 16 residues. V lost 2 bases and J lost 5; bases outside the gene matches: 6. For the CDR3, the DNA is TGCGCCAGCAGCCAAATCGGGACAGGGAAGAATGAAAAACTGTTTTTT. Its translation is CASSQIGTGKNEKLFF.

This sequence joins TRBV7-9 and TRBJ2-3; D is perhaps TRBD1 (6 bases). V was trimmed by 6 bases and J by 5 bases, leaving 12 bases between them. The germline CDR1 and CDR2 sequences are SEHNR and FQNEAQ (reference sequence). The CDR3 is 13 amino acids. The CDR3 sequence is CASRPTGKDTQYF. CDR3 DNA: TGTGCCAGCAGACCTACAGGGAAAGATACGCAGTATTTT.

The gene calls are TRBV28 and TRBJ2-7; D remains unclear. The CDR3 has 11 amino acids. CDR1 is MDHEN and CDR2 is SYDVKM in the germline V gene. Trimming pared 4 bases from V and 7 bases from J, leaving 8 bases between. CDR3 amino acids: CASSYRLEQYF. As DNA, the CDR3 is TGTGCCAGCAGTTACCGCCTGGAGCAGTACTTC.

The chain has TRBV19 and TRBJ1-5; TRBD1 aligns across 8 bases. Unmatched junction bases numbered 8, after V lost 5 bases and J lost 2 bases. This CDR3 is built from 16 residues. CDR1 and CDR2 (germline): LNHDA, SQIVND (reference sequence). This CDR3 is CASSARTGLRNQPQHF. The CDR3 DNA reads TGTGCCAGTAGTGCGAGGACAGGGCTTCGCAATCAGCCCCAGCATTTT.

The J gene is TRBJ2-1, the V gene TRBV19; TRBD1 aligns across 7 bases. Germline V CDR1 and CDR2: LNHDA, SQIVND (reference sequence). This CDR3 comprises 15 residues. Losses at the gene ends were 3 bases for V and 5 bases for J; bases not matched to a gene: 7. This CDR3 is CASSIGTETHNEQFF. In DNA, the CDR3 is TGTGCCAGTAGTATCGGGACAGAGACGCACAATGAGCAGTTCTTC. The whole variable domain, filled in from reference TRBV19 and TRBJ2-1, reads DGGITQSPKYLFRKEGQNVTLSCEQNLNHDAMYWYRQDPGQGLRLIYYSQIVNDFQKGDIAEGYSVSREKKESFPLTVTSAQKNPTAFYLCASSIGTETHNEQFFGPGTRLTVL.

The sample holds one count of this clone. The chain links TRBV12-3 or TRBV12-4 to TRBJ2-7, with D possibly being TRBD1 or TRBD2 (5 bases each). The CDR3 totals 13 residues. Between the trimmed V and J ends, which lost 3 bases and 5 bases, there was a span of 11 bases. The DNA for the CDR3 is TGTGCCAGCAGTTTGAGGGGCAGTGACGAGCAGTACTTC. It yields the protein CASSLRGSDEQYF.

By sample fraction, this clone is medium-sized. The J gene is TRBJ2-2, the V gene TRBV6-4; the D is unclear. V gave up 0 bases and J gave up 4 bases, with 6 bases separating them. The germline V gene encodes CDR1 MRHNA and CDR2 SNTAGT. The CDR3 extends over 14 amino acids. CDR3: CASSDSLFTGELFF. The CDR3 region has the DNA TGTGCCAGCAGTGACTCACTCTTCACCGGGGAGCTGTTTTTT.

The chain links TRBV14 to TRBJ2-5; D is unclear. Germline CDR1 reads SGHDN; CDR2 reads FVKESK. CDR3 length equals 14 residues. Trimming took off 1 base at V and 5 bases at J, with 11 bases between the two ends. CDR3 coding DNA: TGTGCCAGCAGCCAAGGGGCCCGATCGGAGACCCAGTACTTC. It encodes CASSQGARSETQYF.

This chain joins TRBV7-2 and TRBJ2-4; 8 bases align to TRBD1. Per germline, CDR1 SGHTA and CDR2 FQGNSA. The trim removed 4 bases at V and 5 bases at J, leaving 10 bases unmatched. The CDR3 is 16 residues long. CDR3 nucleotide sequence: TGTGCCAGCAGCTCATATCGGACAGGGAGGCAAAACATTCAGTACTTC. This encodes CASSSYRTGRQNIQYF.

This clone was detected only a few times. The rearrangement joins TRBV11-2 to TRBJ2-7; possibly TRBD2 for D (6 bases). The germline V and J ends were trimmed by 6 bases and 2 bases, with 17 bases remaining between them. Germline loops: CDR1 SGHAT, CDR2 FQNNGV. The CDR3 has 15 amino acids. In nucleotides, the CDR3 is TGTGCCAGCAGTTCCTATAGGGGACTGGCCTACGAGCAGTACTTC. It codes for CASSSYRGLAYEQYF. The complete variable domain, with remaining parts taken from reference TRBV11-2 and TRBJ2-7, reads EAGVAQSPRYKIIEKRQSVAFWCNPISGHATLYWYQQILGQGPKLLIQFQNNGVVDDSQLPKDRFSAERLKGVDSTLKIQPAKLEDSAVYLCASSSYRGLAYEQYFGPGTRLTVT.

The chain is built from TRBV19 and TRBJ1-5, with TRBD1 as a possible D gene (6 bases). The germline V gene encodes CDR1 LNHDA and CDR2 SQIVND (reference sequence). CDR3 length: 15 amino acids. The ends were cut back, 3 bases at V and 2 bases at J, with 11 bases in the middle. The CDR3 sequence is CASSIQGIGNQPQHF. CDR3 DNA: TGTGCCAGTAGTATCCAGGGGATTGGCAATCAGCCCCAGCATTTT.

The V and J genes are TRBV6-5 and TRBJ2-7; perhaps D is TRBD1 or TRBD2 (5 bases each). The V end lost 6 bases, the J end lost 2 bases, and 14 bases lay between the germline ends. Germline CDR1 reads MNHEY; CDR2 reads SVGAGI. The CDR3 is 14 residues long. CDR3 residues: CASSLPGTTYEQYF. CDR3 DNA: TGTGCCAGCAGCCTCCCCGGGACGACCTACGAGCAGTACTTC.

This rearrangement joins TRBV7-2 to TRBJ1-2; D is unresolved. The CDR3 totals 11 residues. Per the germline V gene, CDR1 is SGHTA and CDR2 is FQGNSA. Trimming removed 3 bases at V and 5 bases at J, with 4 bases between. CDR3 loop: CASSFGYGYTF. In DNA form, the CDR3 reads TGTGCCAGCAGCTTTGGGTATGGCTACACCTTC.

The chain joins TRBV11-2 to TRBJ2-7; 7 bases line up with TRBD1. Germline trimming cut 5 bases from V and 2 bases from J; bases unmatched to any gene: 6. Germline V gene sequence: CDR1 SGHAT, CDR2 FQNNGV. The CDR3 covers 14 residues. The CDR3 DNA follows: TGTGCCAGCAGCCCAACAGGGGCTCCCTACGAGCAGTACTTC. Amino acid sequence: CASSPTGAPYEQYF. The full variable domain, with the rest looked up from reference TRBV11-2 and TRBJ2-7, is EAGVAQSPRYKIIEKRQSVAFWCNPISGHATLYWYQQILGQGPKLLIQFQNNGVVDDSQLPKDRFSAERLKGVDSTLKIQPAKLEDSAVYLCASSPTGAPYEQYFGPGTRLTVT.

The chain recombines TRBV18 with TRBJ1-3; TRBD1 matches at 7 bases. Germline CDR1 and CDR2: KGHSH and LQKENI. After removal of 3 bases from V and 0 bases from J, the junction contained 2 bases not matched to a gene. The CDR3 extends over 15 amino acids. The CDR3 nucleotides read TGTGCCAGCTCACCCGGACAGGTCTCTGGAAACACCATATATTTT. Translated, it gives CASSPGQVSGNTIYF.

The rearrangement uses TRBV6-5 and TRBJ1-1, with unresolved D. Germline V gives CDR1 MNHEY, CDR2 SVGAGI. This CDR3 has 12 residues. V lost 7 bases and J lost 7, with 13 bases in between. The CDR3 protein is CASINPWGEAFF. The CDR3 nucleotides are TGTGCCAGCATTAATCCGTGGGGTGAAGCTTTCTTT.

The chain has TRBV28 and TRBJ2-7, with D perhaps assigned TRBD1 or TRBD2 (5 bases each). This CDR3 region has 13 residues. Germline V gene data show CDR1 as MDHEN and CDR2 as SYDVKM. The germline V and J ends were trimmed by 8 bases and 0 bases, with 11 bases remaining between them. CDR3 nucleotide sequence: TGTGCCAGCCGTGGGACGGACTCCTACGAGCAGTACTTC. The encoded protein is CASRGTDSYEQYF.

The chain is built from TRBV4-2 and TRBJ1-2, with TRBD1 matching 8 bases. CDR1 is LGHNA and CDR2 is YNFKEQ in the germline V gene. CDR3 size: 14 residues. J was trimmed by 6 bases and V by 0 bases; bases with no gene match: 3. The DNA for the CDR3 is TGTGCCAGCAGCCAAGAATGGGACAGGAATGGCTACACCTTC. It encodes CASSQEWDRNGYTF.

The rearrangement joins TRBV7-2 to TRBJ2-3; 7 bases fit TRBD2. The CDR3 covers 16 residues. J gave up 4 bases and V 3 bases, and 10 bases lay outside the gene matches. Germline CDR1 reads SGHTA; CDR2 reads FQGNSA. CDR3 loop: CASSLSGAGSADTQYF. The CDR3 DNA reads TGTGCCAGCAGCTTGAGCGGGGCGGGGAGTGCAGATACGCAGTATTTT.